This T cell receptor beta chain was recovered during a study of T cell responses to AZD1222 COVID-19 vaccine (dated by TCRdb to about 2021). A note on the overall study: A total of approximately 240 trial participants underwent TCR sequencing, of whom more than 200 had received two doses of AZD1222 and some 25 had received two doses of the MenACWY control vaccine. Trial participants were enrolled by age into 18-55, 56-69 and 70-plus year subgroups, with about 150, 28 and 57 TCR-sequenced participants respectively. What the research found in general, with its limitations: Reportedly, almost half of the unique spike-specific TCRs recognized epitopes lying outside the regions that are mutated in the B.1.351 and B.1.1.7 variants. After two AZD1222 doses, spike-specific TCR breadth and depth were significantly higher than at day 0 and than in MenACWY recipients. CD4 TCRs associated with the vaccine covered the entire spike protein, and the dominant responses were in regions 160-218 and 743-854. Conclusions about previously exposed vaccinees are limited, since just 5 to 7 AZD1222 recipients were seropositive for SARS-CoV-2 at baseline. In the small 56-69-year group, the increase in depth fell short of significance, most likely because of low power. Because no day 14 peak-response samples were available, repertoires were characterized only after the peak T cell response. Most participants were white British and females outnumbered males, and the authors suggested that clonal diversity may have been underestimated.

The cysteine opens and the phenylalanine closes a CDR3 of 16 amino acids. CDR3 DNA only is kept here, 48 bases in frame from base 1. The trim is 5 bases for V and 0 bases for J, with a gap of 15 bases between the germline ends. From the germline V gene (reference sequence), CDR1 is LGHDT and CDR2 is YNNKEL. Remarks on this clone: Its recognized antigen is unknown. Base qualities are not recorded, but no much larger clone differs from it by a single base.

The CDR3 regions of human TCRbeta chains were analyzed by immunosequencing. In the paper's pipeline: TCRs in the repertoires were compared against a reference library of SARS-CoV-2-specific TCRs that had been generated with the MIRA antigen-specificity platform. Breadth was defined as the fraction of unique TCRs that were SARS-CoV-2-associated. Depth was defined as the fraction of total T cells that were SARS-CoV-2-associated. Using the MIRA data, each spike-specific TCR was mapped to the spike region that the TCR reacts to and placed in a CD4 or CD8 class. Log10-transformed breadth and depth values were compared by one-way ANOVA with Sidak's multiple comparisons tests. The table was pulled from immuneACCESS by TCRdb, which kept in-frame rearrangements only. Such tables lose some clones; where checked, under half of the loss comes from unresolved V genes, and the rest has no known cause. The V and J calls and the clone size are those of that table, but D and trimming were determined from the DNA. Counted in this sample were 90,000 to 150,000 clones; around 90% of them appeared once. The top ten clones comprise approximately 2.6% of the sample.

What the time point label conveys for this sample: about 28 days (+/-7) after the second vaccine dose. AZD1222 recipients with second doses at about 4 weeks or about 12 weeks were pooled, because spike-specific TCR depth and breadth did not differ between schedules. Vaccinee samples came from UK trials COV001 and COV002, including a single-blind randomized controlled phase 2/3 trial of AZD1222 (ChAdOx1 nCoV-19) in healthy adults. For TCRbeta chain sequencing, PBMC samples were collected from trial participants at day 0 and at day 28 after the second dose. This specimen was peripheral blood, taken 28 days after the second AZD1222 dose. The clonotype comes from an adult who received the AZD1222 COVID-19 vaccine. The chain employs TRBV3-1 (or the pseudogene TRBV3-2) and TRBJ2-3; the D gene is perhaps TRBD2, from 6 matching bases. The sequenced DNA is TGTGCCAGCAGCGGTGAACTAGCAGCTAGCACAGATACGCAGTATTTT. Translation gives CASSGELAASTDTQYF.